The T cell receptor (beta chain) described here comes from a study of T-cell memory formation after mild COVID-19. There are 12 residues in the CDR3. The germline V gene has CDR1 SQVTM and CDR2 ANQGSEA. The V gene end was trimmed by 7 bases and the J gene end by 9 bases; junction bases not matched to a gene: 8. Points on this clonotype: Antigen specificity is unknown.

TCR alpha and TCR beta cDNA libraries with sample barcodes and UMIs came from 5'RACE using constant-segment primers. TCRdb recomputed calls from the 5' RACE reads with MiXCR, one row per CDR3 protein. The data show under 450,000 distinct CDR3 sequences, over 13% seen once. Study-wide findings and caveats: Contracting CD4+ clones sat mainly in CM and EM; CD8+ in EMRA. Clones that got smaller from day 15 to 85 had even CD4/CD8, while clones growing later tipped toward CD4+.

This TCR came from a man between 18 and 35 years old who had mild COVID-19 (a few samples of this study predate the infection). Cell type and time point are not known. Sequenced material: PBMCs or a T cell subset sorted from them (not recorded which). The rearrangement uses TRBV29-1 and TRBJ2-1; TRBD2 matches at 8 bases. CDR3 bases: TGCAGCGGGGGACTAGTGGGCGTTGAGCAGTTCTTC. Encoded protein: CSGGLVGVEQFF.